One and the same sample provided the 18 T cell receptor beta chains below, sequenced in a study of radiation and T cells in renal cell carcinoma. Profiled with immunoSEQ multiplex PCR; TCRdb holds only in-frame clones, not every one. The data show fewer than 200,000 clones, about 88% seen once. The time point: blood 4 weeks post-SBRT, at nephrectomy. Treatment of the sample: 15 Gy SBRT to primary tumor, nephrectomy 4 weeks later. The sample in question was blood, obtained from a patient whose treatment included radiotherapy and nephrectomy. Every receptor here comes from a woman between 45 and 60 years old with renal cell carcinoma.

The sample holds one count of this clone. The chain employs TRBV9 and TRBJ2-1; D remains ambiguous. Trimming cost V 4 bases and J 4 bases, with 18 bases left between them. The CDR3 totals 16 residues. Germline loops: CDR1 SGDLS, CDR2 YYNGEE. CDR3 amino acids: CASSPGLGGRYNEQFF. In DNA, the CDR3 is TGTGCCAGCAGCCCCGGCTTAGGCGGACGATACAATGAGCAGTTCTTC.

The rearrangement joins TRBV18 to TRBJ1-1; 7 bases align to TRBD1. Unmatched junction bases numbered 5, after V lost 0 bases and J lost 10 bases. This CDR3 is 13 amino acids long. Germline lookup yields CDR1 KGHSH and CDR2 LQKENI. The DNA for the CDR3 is TGTGCCAGCTCACCACCAGCAGGGGGAGTAGCTTTCTTT. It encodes CASSPPAGGVAFF.

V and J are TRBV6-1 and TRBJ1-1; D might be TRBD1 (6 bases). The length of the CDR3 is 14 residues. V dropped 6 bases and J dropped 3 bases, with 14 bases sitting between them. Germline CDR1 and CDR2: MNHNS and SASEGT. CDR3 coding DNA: TGTGCCAGCAGACCGGGACATATTGACACTGAAGCTTTCTTT. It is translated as CASRPGHIDTEAFF.

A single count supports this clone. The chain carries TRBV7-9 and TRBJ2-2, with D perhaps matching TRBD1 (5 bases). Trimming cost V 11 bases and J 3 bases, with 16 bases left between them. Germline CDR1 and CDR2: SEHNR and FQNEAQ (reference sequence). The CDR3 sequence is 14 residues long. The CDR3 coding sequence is TGTGCCCACTCCCGCAGGGCCGACACCGGGGAGCTGTTTTTT. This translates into CAHSRRADTGELFF.

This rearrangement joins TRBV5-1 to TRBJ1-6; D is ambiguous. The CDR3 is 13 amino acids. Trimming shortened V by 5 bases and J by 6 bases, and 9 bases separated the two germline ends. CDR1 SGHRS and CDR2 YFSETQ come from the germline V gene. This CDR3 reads CASSREGNSPLHF. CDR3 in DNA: TGCGCCAGCAGTAGGGAGGGTAATTCACCCCTCCACTTT. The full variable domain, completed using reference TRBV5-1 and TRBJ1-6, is KAGVTQTPRYLIKTRGQQVTLSCSPISGHRSVSWYQQTPGQGLQFLFEYFSETQRNKGNFPGRFSGRQFSNSRSEMNVSTLELGDSALYLCASSREGNSPLHFGNGTRLTVT.

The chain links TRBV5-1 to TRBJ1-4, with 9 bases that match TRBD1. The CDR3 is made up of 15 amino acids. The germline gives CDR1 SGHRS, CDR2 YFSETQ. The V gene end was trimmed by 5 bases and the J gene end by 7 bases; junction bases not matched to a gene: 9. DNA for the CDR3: TGCGCCAGCAGTTATGGGACAGGGCGCGTTGAAAAACTGTTTTTT. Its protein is CASSYGTGRVEKLFF.

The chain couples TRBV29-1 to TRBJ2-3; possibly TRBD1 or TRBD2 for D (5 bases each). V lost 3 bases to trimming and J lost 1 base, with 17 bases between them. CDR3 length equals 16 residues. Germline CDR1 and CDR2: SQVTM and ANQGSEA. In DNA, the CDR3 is TGCAGCGTTGAGATCCGGGGAGCACAGGGCACAGATACGCAGTATTTT. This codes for CSVEIRGAQGTDTQYF.

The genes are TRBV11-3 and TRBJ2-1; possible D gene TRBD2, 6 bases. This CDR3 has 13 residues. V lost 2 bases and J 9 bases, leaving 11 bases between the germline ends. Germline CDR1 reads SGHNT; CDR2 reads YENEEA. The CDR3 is CASSLPARGEQFF. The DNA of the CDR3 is TGTGCCAGCAGCTTACCCGCGCGGGGTGAGCAGTTCTTC. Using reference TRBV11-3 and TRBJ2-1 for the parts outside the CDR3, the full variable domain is EAGVVQSPRYKIIEKKQPVAFWCNPISGHNTLYWYLQNLGQGPELLIRYENEEAVDDSQLPKDRFSAERLKGVDSTLKIQPAELGDSAVYLCASSLPARGEQFFGPGTRLTVL.

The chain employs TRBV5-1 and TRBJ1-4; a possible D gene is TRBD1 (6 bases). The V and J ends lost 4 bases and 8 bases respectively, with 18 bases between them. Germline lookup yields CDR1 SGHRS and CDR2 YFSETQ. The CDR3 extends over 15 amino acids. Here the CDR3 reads CASSPSGGLEEKLFF. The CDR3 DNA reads TGCGCCAGCAGCCCCTCCGGGGGGCTCGAAGAAAAACTGTTTTTT. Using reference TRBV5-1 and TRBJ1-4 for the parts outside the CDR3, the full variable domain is KAGVTQTPRYLIKTRGQQVTLSCSPISGHRSVSWYQQTPGQGLQFLFEYFSETQRNKGNFPGRFSGRQFSNSRSEMNVSTLELGDSALYLCASSPSGGLEEKLFFGSGTQLSVL.

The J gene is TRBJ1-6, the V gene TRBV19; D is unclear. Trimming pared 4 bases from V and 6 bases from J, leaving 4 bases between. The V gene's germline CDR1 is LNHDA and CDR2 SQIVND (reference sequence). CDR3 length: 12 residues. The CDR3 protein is CASSTFNSPLHF. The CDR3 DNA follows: TGTGCCAGTAGTACTTTTAATTCACCCCTCCACTTT.

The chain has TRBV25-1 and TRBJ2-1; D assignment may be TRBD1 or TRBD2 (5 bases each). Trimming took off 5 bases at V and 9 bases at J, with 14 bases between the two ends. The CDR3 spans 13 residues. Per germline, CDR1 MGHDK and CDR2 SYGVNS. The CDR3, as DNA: TGTGCCAGCAGTTCTTGGGGGAGAGGTGAGCAGTTCTTC. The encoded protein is CASSSWGRGEQFF.

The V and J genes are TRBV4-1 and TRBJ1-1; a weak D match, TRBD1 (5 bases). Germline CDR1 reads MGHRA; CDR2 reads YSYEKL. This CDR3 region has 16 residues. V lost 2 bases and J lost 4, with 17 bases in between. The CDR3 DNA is TGCGCCAGCAGCCAACTATCCCAGGGTCAGGGCACTGAAGCTTTCTTT. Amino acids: CASSQLSQGQGTEAFF.

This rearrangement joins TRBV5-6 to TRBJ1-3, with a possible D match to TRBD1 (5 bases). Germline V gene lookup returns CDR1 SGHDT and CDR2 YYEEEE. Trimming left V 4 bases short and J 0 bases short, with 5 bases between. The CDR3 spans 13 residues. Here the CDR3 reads CASSRGSGNTIYF. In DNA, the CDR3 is TGTGCCAGCAGCAGGGGCTCTGGAAACACCATATATTTT.

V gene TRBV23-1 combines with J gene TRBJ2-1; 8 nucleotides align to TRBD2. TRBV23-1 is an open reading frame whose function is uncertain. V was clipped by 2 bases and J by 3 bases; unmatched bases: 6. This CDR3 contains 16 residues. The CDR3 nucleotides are TGCGCCAGCAGTCAAGGGGCGGGGGGTGACTACAATGAGCAGTTCTTC. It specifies CASSQGAGGDYNEQFF.

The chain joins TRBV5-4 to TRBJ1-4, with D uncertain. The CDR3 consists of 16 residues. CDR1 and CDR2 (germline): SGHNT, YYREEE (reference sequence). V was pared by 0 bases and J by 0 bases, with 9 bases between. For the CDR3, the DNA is TGTGCCAGCAGCTTGGCGCGGGGAGCAACTAATGAAAAACTGTTTTTT. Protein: CASSLARGATNEKLFF.

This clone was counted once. The CDR3 coding sequence is TGTGCCAGCAGTGAGCTGGGGCTCGTCTACGAGCAGTACTTC. Its translation is CASSELGLVYEQYF. The chain links TRBV2 to TRBJ2-5, with D maybe TRBD1 (5 bases). TRBJ2-7 matches the DNA end more closely, so the J call is doubtful. In germline, CDR1 is SNHLY, CDR2 FYNNEI. The CDR3 is 14 amino acids.

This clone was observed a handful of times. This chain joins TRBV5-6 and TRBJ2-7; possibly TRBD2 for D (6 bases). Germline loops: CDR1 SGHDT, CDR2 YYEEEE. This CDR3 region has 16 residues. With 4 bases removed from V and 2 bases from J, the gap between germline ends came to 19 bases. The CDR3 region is CASSPAGRRGPYEQYF. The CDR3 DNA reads TGTGCCAGCAGCCCCGCGGGGCGGCGGGGACCCTACGAGCAGTACTTC.

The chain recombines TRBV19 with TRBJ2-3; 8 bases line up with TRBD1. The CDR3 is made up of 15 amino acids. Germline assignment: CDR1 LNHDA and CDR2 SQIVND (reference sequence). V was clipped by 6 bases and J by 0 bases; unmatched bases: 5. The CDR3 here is CASSQGARSTDTQYF. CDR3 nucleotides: TGTGCCAGTAGCCAGGGGGCCCGAAGCACAGATACGCAGTATTTT.